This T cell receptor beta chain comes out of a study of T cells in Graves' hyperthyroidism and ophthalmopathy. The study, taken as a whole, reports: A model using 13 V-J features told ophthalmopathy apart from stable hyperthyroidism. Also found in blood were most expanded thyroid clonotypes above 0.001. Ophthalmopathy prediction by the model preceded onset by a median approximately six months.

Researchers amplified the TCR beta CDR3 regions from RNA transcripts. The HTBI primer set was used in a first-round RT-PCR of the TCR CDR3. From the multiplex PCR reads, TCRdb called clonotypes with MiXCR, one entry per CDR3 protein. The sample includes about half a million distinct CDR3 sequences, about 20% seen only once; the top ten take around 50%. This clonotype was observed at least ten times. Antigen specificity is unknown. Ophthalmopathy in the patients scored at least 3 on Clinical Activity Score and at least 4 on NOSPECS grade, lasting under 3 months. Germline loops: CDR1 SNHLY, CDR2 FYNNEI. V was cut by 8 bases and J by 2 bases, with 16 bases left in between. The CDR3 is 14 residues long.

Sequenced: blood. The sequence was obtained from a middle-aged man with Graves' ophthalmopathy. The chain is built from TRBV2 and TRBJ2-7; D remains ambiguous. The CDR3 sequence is CASHTGQLTYEQYF. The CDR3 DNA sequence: TGTGCCAGCCACACGGGCCAACTTACCTACGAGCAGTACTTC.